This TCR beta chain comes out of a study of cytomegalovirus exposure and HLA in healthy donors. The overall study: Around 80 million unique TCR sequences came from HLA-typed donors in an early release.

Study results and caveats: An analysis was carried out later, and it reportedly showed fewer N-insertions in an Asian-associated ancestry cluster than the roughly 670-donor mean.

For this clone: What it binds is unknown.

Primers: 60 Vbeta forward and 13 Jbeta reverse. Profiling relied on immunoSEQ multiplex PCR, and the TCRdb table lists in-frame clones only, not all of them. In the table there are roughly 100,000 clones, around four fifths of which are singletons. The source of this sequence is a young man in good health and CMV-seropositive. Sequencing input: PBMCs.

CDR3 loop: CASSGAGRAFF. For the CDR3, the DNA is TGTGCCAGCAGCGGGGCAGGGCGGGCTTTCTTT. The chain uses TRBV7-9 and TRBJ1-1, with D maybe TRBD1 (5 bases). Trimming cost V 5 bases and J 11 bases, with 12 bases left between them. Per germline, CDR1 SEHNR and CDR2 FQNEAQ (reference sequence). The CDR3 totals 11 residues.